This TCR beta chain emerged from a study of early T cells in non-severe SARS-CoV-2 infection. This clonotype occurred many times. TCRdb fed the 5' RACE reads into MiXCR, producing one record per CDR3 protein. Among tens of thousands of distinct CDR3 sequences listed, over 9% were seen once. V lost 2 bases and J lost 5, with 13 bases in between. The CDR3 totals 15 residues. Germline values: CDR1 LNHDA, CDR2 SQIVND (reference sequence). This rearrangement joins TRBV19 to TRBJ2-1; tentative D call: TRBD2 (5 bases). The receptor was isolated from an adult who was a healthcare worker with PCR-confirmed SARS-CoV-2 infection or an uninfected control (not recorded which). The sample was whole blood. The DNA of the CDR3 is TGTGCCAGTAGTATAACTAGGCCTCCGGACAATGAGCAGTTCTTC. It specifies CASSITRPPDNEQFF.